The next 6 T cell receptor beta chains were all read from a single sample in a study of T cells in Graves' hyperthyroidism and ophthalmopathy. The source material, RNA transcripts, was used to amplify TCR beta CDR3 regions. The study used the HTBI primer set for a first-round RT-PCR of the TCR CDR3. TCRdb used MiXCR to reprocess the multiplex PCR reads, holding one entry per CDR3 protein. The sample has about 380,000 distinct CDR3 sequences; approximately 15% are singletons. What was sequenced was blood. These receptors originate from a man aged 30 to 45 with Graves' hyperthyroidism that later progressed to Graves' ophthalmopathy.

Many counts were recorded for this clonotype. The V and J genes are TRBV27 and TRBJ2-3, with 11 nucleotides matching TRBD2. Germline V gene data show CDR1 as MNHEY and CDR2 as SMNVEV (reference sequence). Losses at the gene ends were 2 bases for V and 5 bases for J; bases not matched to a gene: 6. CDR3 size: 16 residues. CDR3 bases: TGTGCCAGCAGTTTACTAGCGGGGGGCGGAGAAGATACGCAGTATTTT. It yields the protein CASSLLAGGGEDTQYF.

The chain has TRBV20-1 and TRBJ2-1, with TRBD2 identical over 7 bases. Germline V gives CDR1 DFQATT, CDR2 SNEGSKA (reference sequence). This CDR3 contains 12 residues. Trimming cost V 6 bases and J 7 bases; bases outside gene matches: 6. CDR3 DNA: TGCAGTGCCACTTTGGGGGGGAATGAGCAGTTCTTC. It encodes CSATLGGNEQFF.

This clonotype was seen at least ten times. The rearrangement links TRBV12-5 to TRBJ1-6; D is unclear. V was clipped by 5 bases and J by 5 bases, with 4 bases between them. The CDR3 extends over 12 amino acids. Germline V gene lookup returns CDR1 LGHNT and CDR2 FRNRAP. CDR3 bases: TGTGCTAGTGGTCAGGATAATTCACCCCTCCACTTT. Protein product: CASGQDNSPLHF.

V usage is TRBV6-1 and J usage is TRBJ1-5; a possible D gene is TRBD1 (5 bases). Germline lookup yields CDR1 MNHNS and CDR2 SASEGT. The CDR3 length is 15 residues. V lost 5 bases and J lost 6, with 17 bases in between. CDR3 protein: CASSSLSGGRQPQHF. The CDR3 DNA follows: TGTGCCAGCAGTTCCCTAAGTGGGGGACGTCAGCCCCAGCATTTT.

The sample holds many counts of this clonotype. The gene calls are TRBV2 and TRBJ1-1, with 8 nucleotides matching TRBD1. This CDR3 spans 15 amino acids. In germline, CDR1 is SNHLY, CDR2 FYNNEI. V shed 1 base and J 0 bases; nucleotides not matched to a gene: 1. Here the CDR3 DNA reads TGTGCCAGCAGTGAAGGGACAGGGATGAACACTGAAGCTTTCTTT. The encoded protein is CASSEGTGMNTEAFF. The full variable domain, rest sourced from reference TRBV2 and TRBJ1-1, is EPEVTQTPSHQVTQMGQEVILRCVPISNHLYFYWYRQILGQKVEFLVSFYNNEISEKSEIFDDQFSVERPDGSNFTLKIRSTKLEDSAMYFCASSEGTGMNTEAFFGQGTRLTVV.

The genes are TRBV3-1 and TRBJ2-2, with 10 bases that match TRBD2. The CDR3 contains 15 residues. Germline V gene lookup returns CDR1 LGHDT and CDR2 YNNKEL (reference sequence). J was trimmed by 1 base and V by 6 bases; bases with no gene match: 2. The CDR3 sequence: CASRRTSGNTGELFF. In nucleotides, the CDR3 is TGTGCCAGCAGACGGACTAGCGGGAACACCGGGGAGCTGTTTTTT.